Shown below are 14 T cell receptor beta chains from a single sample sequenced in a study of T-cell reconstitution after alpha-beta-depleted transplantation in children. The library targeted TCRbeta and was prepared with unique molecular identifiers. TCRdb called the PCR reads again in MiXCR, with one record for every CDR3 protein. Here the sample spans fewer than 550,000 distinct CDR3 sequences, roughly a tenth being singletons. The sample consisted of PBMCs from the stem cell graft donor, taken from the stem cell graft. The receptors shown here come from a human donor who donated a stem cell graft to a child with acute myeloid leukemia.

The table lists this clonotype with a few counts. The chain links TRBV7-2 to TRBJ2-5, with 8 bases matching TRBD1. The CDR3 has 16 residues. CDR1 is SGHTA and CDR2 is FQGNSA in the germline V gene. V trimming: 1 base; J trimming: 5 bases; junction bases outside the gene matches: 9. The CDR3 DNA follows: TGTGCCAGCAGCTTAGAGGCTGGCAGGGGGCTGGAGACCCAGTACTTC. Its translation is CASSLEAGRGLETQYF. Variable domain in full (rest from reference TRBV7-2 and TRBJ2-5): GAGVSQSPSNKVTEKGKDVELRCDPISGHTALYWYRQSLGQGLEFLIYFQGNSAPDKSGLPSDRFSAERTGGSVSTLTIQRTQQEDSAVYLCASSLEAGRGLETQYFGPGTRLLVL.

This clonotype was observed at least ten times. The chain couples TRBV25-1 to TRBJ2-1; no firm D call. The CDR3 is 12 residues long. Germline lookup yields CDR1 MGHDK and CDR2 SYGVNS. V lost 8 bases and J 2 bases, leaving 7 bases between the germline ends. CDR3 coding DNA: TGTGCCAGCGCGGCGGCCTACAATGAGCAGTTCTTC. This encodes CASAAAYNEQFF.

This chain links TRBV18 with TRBJ1-3, with a possible D match to TRBD1 (6 bases). The germline gives CDR1 KGHSH, CDR2 LQKENI. The CDR3 consists of 12 residues. Trimming took 6 bases from V and 5 from J, leaving 8 bases between them. The CDR3 loop is CASSRDRNTIYF. In DNA, the CDR3 is TGTGCCAGCTCCAGGGACAGAAACACCATATATTTT.

The CDR3 coding sequence is TGTGCCATCAGTGATGATGCCCCACCCCTCCACTTT. Protein sequence: CAISDDAPPLHF. V and J are TRBV10-3 and TRBJ1-6, with unresolved D. V was pared by 3 bases and J by 11 bases, with 8 bases between. This CDR3 has 12 residues. Germline loops: CDR1 ENHRY, CDR2 SYGVKD.

This clonotype has ten or more counts. The chain couples TRBV29-1 to TRBJ1-4, with D uncertain. Germline CDR1 and CDR2: SQVTM and ANQGSEA. CDR3 length: 12 residues. V dropped 7 bases and J dropped 8 bases, with 14 bases sitting between them. In DNA, the CDR3 is TGCAGCGGTCTGGAATCGGGAGAAAAACTGTTTTTT. Protein product: CSGLESGEKLFF.

This chain connects TRBV12-3 or TRBV12-4 to TRBJ1-3; 8 nucleotides align to TRBD1. The length of the CDR3 is 14 residues. Germline trimming cut 6 bases from V and 2 bases from J; bases unmatched to any gene: 3. This CDR3 is CASSQDRAGNTIYF. The CDR3 DNA is TGTGCCAGCAGCCAGGACAGGGCTGGAAACACCATATATTTT.

The V call is TRBV12-3 or TRBV12-4, the J call TRBJ1-2; 9 bases are shared with TRBD1. The CDR3 has 15 residues. J lost 8 bases, V lost 4 bases, and 11 bases had no gene match. The CDR3 nucleotides read TGTGCCAGCAGTTCCCCGGGACAGGGCCTCTGGGGCTACACCTTC. Protein product: CASSSPGQGLWGYTF.

The rearrangement joins TRBV12-3 or TRBV12-4 to TRBJ2-1; 12 bases map to TRBD2. The CDR3 totals 16 residues. The ends lost 5 bases at V and 8 bases at J; junction bases unmatched: 10. The CDR3 sequence: CASSPLLAGGRDEQFF. As DNA, the CDR3 is TGTGCCAGCAGTCCTCTGCTAGCGGGAGGGCGGGATGAGCAGTTCTTC.

This clonotype was detected only a few times. The rearrangement joins TRBV2 to TRBJ2-1; 8 bases match TRBD2. The CDR3 length is 13 residues. Germline V gives CDR1 SNHLY, CDR2 FYNNEI. Unmatched junction bases numbered 8, after V lost 6 bases and J lost 10 bases. This CDR3 reads CASRGLVTVEQFF. The CDR3, as DNA: TGTGCCAGCAGGGGACTAGTAACCGTCGAGCAGTTCTTC.

This clonotype appeared a few times. The rearrangement joins TRBV4-1 to TRBJ2-7; 10 bases match TRBD2. There are 15 residues in the CDR3. The trim removed 2 bases at V and 3 bases at J, leaving 4 bases unmatched. Germline V gene lookup returns CDR1 MGHRA and CDR2 YSYEKL. CDR3 residues: CASSQIAGGNYEQYF. CDR3 bases: TGCGCCAGCAGCCAAATAGCGGGAGGAAACTACGAGCAGTACTTC.

This clonotype was picked up a small number of times. The chain employs TRBV20-1 and TRBJ1-5; D is ambiguous. The CDR3 is 13 residues long. Between the trimmed V and J ends, which lost 3 bases and 7 bases, there was a span of 13 bases. Germline CDR1 DFQATT, CDR2 SNEGSKA (reference sequence). Here the CDR3 DNA reads TGCAGTGCTAGTAGCGGTCAGGAGCAGCCCCAGCATTTT. This gives the protein CSASSGQEQPQHF.

The CDR3 loop reads CASSLFGADTQYF. For the CDR3, the DNA is TGTGCCAGCAGCTTATTTGGGGCAGATACGCAGTATTTT. The gene calls are TRBV7-9 and TRBJ2-3; the D is unclear. The germline V gene encodes CDR1 SEHNR and CDR2 FQNEAQ (reference sequence). This CDR3 is built from 13 residues. V was shortened by 2 bases and J by 4 bases, with 7 bases between the two germline ends. Looking up the rest from reference TRBV7-9 and TRBJ2-3 gives the full variable domain: DTGVSQNPRHKITKRGQNVTFRCDPISEHNRLYWYRQTLGQGPEFLTYFQNEAQLEKSRLLSDRFSAERPKGSFSTLEIQRTEQGDSAMYLCASSLFGADTQYFGPGTRLTVL.

The genes are TRBV5-6 and TRBJ2-1; 7 nucleotides match TRBD1. The J segment lost 9 bases and the V segment lost 4 bases, leaving 4 bases of the junction unmatched. The CDR3 is 12 residues long. CDR1 is SGHDT and CDR2 is YYEEEE in the germline V gene. For the CDR3, the DNA is TGTGCCAGCAGCGTACAGGGGACTGAGCAGTTCTTC. As protein: CASSVQGTEQFF. The variable domain in full, completed from reference TRBV5-6 and TRBJ2-1, reads DAGVTQSPTHLIKTRGQQVTLRCSPKSGHDTVSWYQQALGQGPQFIFQYYEEEERQRGNFPDRFSGHQFPNYSSELNVNALLLGDSALYLCASSVQGTEQFFGPGTRLTVL.

With regard to this clonotype: A junction end diverges from the germline sequence, so it may reflect a read error. J is TRBJ2-7 and V is TRBV20-1; possible D gene TRBD2, 5 bases. The length of the CDR3 is 16 residues. Germline assignment: CDR1 DFQATT and CDR2 SNEGSKA (reference sequence). The CDR3 spells CGARDDYIQTGYEQYF. Written as DNA, the CDR3 is TGCGGTGCTAGAGATGACTACATTCAGACTGGCTACGAGCAGTACTTC.